This T cell receptor beta chain is drawn from a study of long-term antiretroviral therapy in people with HIV. Germline CDR1 reads MDHEN; CDR2 reads SYDVKM. V shed 5 bases and J shed 3 bases, with 11 bases lying between them. This CDR3 spans 15 amino acids. This was the immunoSEQ v3.0 assay at survey level. Repertoires were generated with immunoSEQ multiplex PCR, while TCRdb's copy carries only in-frame clones and drops some. The table has about 18,000 clones, 79% seen once. The chain combines TRBV28 with TRBJ2-6; perhaps D is TRBD1 or TRBD2 (7 bases each). This clonotype was obtained from a man aged 18 to 30 with HIV. Material: unsorted PBMCs, obtained at the start of antiretroviral therapy, before treatment. The chain's CDR3 is CASSAGGGGANVLTF. In nucleotides, the CDR3 is TGTGCCAGCAGTGCAGGGGGGGGTGGGGCCAACGTCCTGACTTTC.